This T cell receptor (beta chain) was obtained from a study of T-cell reconstitution after alpha-beta-depleted transplantation in children. Study-wide points: In some patients, recipient T cells and intrathymic progenitors surviving conditioning explained high day-60 diversity.

For TCRbeta, the library was prepared with unique molecular identifiers. TCRdb reprocessed the PCR reads with MiXCR, giving one entry per CDR3 protein. Among a few hundred thousand distinct CDR3 sequences, over 25% were seen once, and the ten largest hold 30% to 45%. Only a few counts were recorded for this clonotype. Antigen: not known. Germline V gene lookup returns CDR1 SGHRS and CDR2 YFSETQ. V lost 4 bases and J lost 5; bases outside the gene matches: 15. The length of the CDR3 is 17 residues. The clonotype was recovered from a boy under three years old with Wiskott-Aldrich syndrome, due to receive a stem cell transplant. This specimen was PBMCs, taken before TCRalphabeta/CD19-depleted stem cell transplant. The chain uses TRBV5-1 and TRBJ2-5, with 9 bases that match TRBD2. The CDR3 is CASSPVLAGPQDETQYF. CDR3 bases: TGCGCCAGCAGCCCTGTTCTAGCGGGGCCCCAAGACGAGACCCAGTACTTC.